Each of the 13 T cell receptor beta chains below was sequenced from the same sample in a study of blood T cell repertoires in COVID-19. Sequencing was performed with immunoSEQ multiplex PCR; in TCRdb, only in-frame clones are kept and a portion is missing. The table shows 90,000 to 130,000 clones, with less than 75% occurring only once. The source material was peripheral blood. Receptors originate from a woman in her 40s with acute or convalescent COVID-19.

The rearrangement links TRBV28 to TRBJ1-5; maybe TRBD1 (6 bases). V gave up 6 bases and J gave up 3 bases, with 18 bases separating them. This CDR3 spans 16 amino acids. Germline CDR1 and CDR2: MDHEN and SYDVKM. The CDR3, as DNA: TGTGCCAGCAGGCATACAGGGAGAGGTAACAATCAGCCCCAGCATTTT. Protein: CASRHTGRGNNQPQHF. Using reference TRBV28 and TRBJ1-5 for the parts outside the CDR3, the full variable domain is DVKVTQSSRYLVKRTGEKVFLECVQDMDHENMFWYRQDPGLGLRLIYFSYDVKMKEKGDIPEGYSVSREKKERFSLILESASTNQTSMYLCASRHTGRGNNQPQHFGDGTRLSIL.

The genes are TRBV19 and TRBJ2-6; no definite D call. The V end lost 9 bases, the J end lost 0 bases, and 9 bases lay between the germline ends. The germline V gene has CDR1 LNHDA and CDR2 SQIVND (reference sequence). This CDR3 contains 14 residues. CDR3 loop: CASNQISGANVLTF. DNA for the CDR3: TGTGCCAGCAACCAGATCTCTGGGGCCAACGTCCTGACTTTC.

This sequence joins TRBV6-5 and TRBJ2-7; 7 bases map to TRBD1. Losses at the gene ends were 6 bases for V and 4 bases for J; bases not matched to a gene: 9. There are 14 residues in the CDR3. Germline V CDR1 and CDR2: MNHEY, SVGAGI. This CDR3 is CASRQTGLGYEQYF. In DNA, the CDR3 is TGTGCCAGCAGACAGACAGGGTTAGGGTACGAGCAGTACTTC.

This clone was counted once. This chain joins TRBV7-8 and TRBJ2-1, with D unresolved. CDR3 length: 13 amino acids. Germline V gene sequence: CDR1 SGHVS, CDR2 FQNEAQ. The V end lost 1 base, the J end lost 4 bases, and 5 bases lay between the germline ends. CDR3 DNA sequence: TGTGCCAGCAGCTTAGACAGATACAATGAGCAGTTCTTC. It yields the protein CASSLDRYNEQFF. Full variable domain (rest looked up from reference TRBV7-8 and TRBJ2-1): GAGVSQSPRYKVAKRGQDVALRCDPISGHVSLFWYQQALGQGPEFLTYFQNEAQLDKSGLPSDRFFAERPEGSVSTLKIQRTQQEDSAVYLCASSLDRYNEQFFGPGTRLTVL.

This chain uses TRBV6-7 with TRBJ2-1; a weak D match, TRBD2 (5 bases). TRBV6-7 is flagged as an ORF with uncertain function. V dropped 2 bases and J dropped 7 bases, with 21 bases sitting between them. The length of the CDR3 is 17 residues. The CDR3 loop reads CASSYPFNSGSGNEQFF. CDR3 nucleotide sequence: TGTGCCAGCAGTTACCCATTCAATTCCGGGTCGGGGAATGAGCAGTTCTTC.

V and J are TRBV7-9 and TRBJ1-5; D is uncertain. CDR1 and CDR2 (germline): SEHNR, FQNEAQ (reference sequence). The CDR3 runs to 14 residues. Trimming took 3 bases from V and 9 from J, leaving 15 bases between them. The CDR3 sequence is CASSFDGALSPQHF. As DNA, the CDR3 is TGTGCCAGCAGCTTCGACGGAGCTTTATCGCCCCAGCATTTT.

The rearrangement links TRBV7-3 to TRBJ2-1; 7 nucleotides align to TRBD1. This CDR3 comprises 13 residues. The germline gives CDR1 SGHTA, CDR2 FQGTGA. Trimming took 5 bases from V and 6 from J; bases not matched to a gene: 4. CDR3 protein: CASSDRQGNEQFF. CDR3 nucleotide sequence: TGTGCCAGCAGCGACCGACAGGGCAATGAGCAGTTCTTC.

The chain recombines TRBV30 with TRBJ1-1, with D perhaps matching TRBD1 (5 bases). The CDR3 has 15 amino acids. Deletions cut 1 base from V and 4 bases from J, with 16 bases between. Germline assignment: CDR1 GTSNPN and CDR2 SVGIG (reference sequence). CDR3 nucleotide sequence: TGTGCCTGGAGTGCCTCTGTGGGGGGTTTCACTGAAGCTTTCTTT. Translation gives CAWSASVGGFTEAFF.

This clone has only a few counts. The chain employs TRBV24-1 and TRBJ2-3; 9 bases match TRBD2. CDR3 length: 18 residues. V trimming: 4 bases; J trimming: 5 bases; junction bases outside the gene matches: 15. Germline CDR1 is KGHDR and CDR2 is SFDVKD. The CDR3 here is CATSDPTTGAGGVDTQYF. CDR3 DNA sequence: TGTGCCACCAGTGACCCCACCACTGGGGCGGGGGGGGTAGATACGCAGTATTTT.

This clone turned up a few times. The chain employs TRBV29-1 and TRBJ2-1, with D possibly TRBD2 on 7 matching bases. The CDR3 length is 19 residues. V was shortened by 7 bases and J by 4 bases, with 32 bases between the two germline ends. Germline V gives CDR1 SQVTM, CDR2 ANQGSEA. The CDR3 nucleotides read TGCAGCGCCACAGCCGGAGCGGGCGGGGGCTCCCCCCATTACAATGAGCAGTTCTTC. Its protein product is CSATAGAGGGSPHYNEQFF.

The CDR3 DNA reads as TGCACCAGCAGCCTCATGACTAGCGGGCCTTCGGCCGGGGAGCTGTTTTTT. Translation: CTSSLMTSGPSAGELFF. V and J are TRBV1 and TRBJ2-2; TRBD2 is the table's D call and was not checked against the DNA. TRBV1 is termed a pseudogene. This CDR3 comprises 17 residues.

This clone was recorded many times. This chain joins TRBV3-1 (or the pseudogene TRBV3-2) and TRBJ1-3; D perhaps matches TRBD1 (6 bases). V was trimmed by 3 bases and J by 3 bases, leaving 6 bases between them. Looked up from germline, CDR1 is LGHDT and CDR2 is YNNKEL (reference sequence). The CDR3 is 13 amino acids. The chain's CDR3 is CASSHRGGNTIYF. In DNA form, the CDR3 reads TGTGCCAGCAGCCACAGGGGTGGAAACACCATATATTTT.

The chain carries TRBV9 and TRBJ1-6, with 7 bases lining up with TRBD1. Per the germline V gene, CDR1 is SGDLS and CDR2 is YYNGEE. After removal of 7 bases from V and 7 bases from J, the junction contained 8 bases not matched to a gene. The CDR3 is 14 residues long. CDR3 amino acids: CASSEGDRNSPLHF. DNA for the CDR3: TGTGCCAGCTCCGAGGGGGACAGAAATTCACCCCTCCACTTT.